This T cell receptor beta chain was identified in a study of OX40 agonist ivuxolimab in advanced cancers. Turning to the study itself: At about 82% male, the cohort had a mean age of approximately 64 years, ranging from about 20 to 79.

CDR1 is MDHEN and CDR2 is SYDVKM in the germline V gene. The CDR3 runs 16 residues. Unmatched junction bases numbered 8, after V lost 2 bases and J lost 4 bases. Produced via immunoSEQ multiplex PCR; TCRdb's table is partial and in-frame only. The top ten hold 21% of the sample, which has 25,000 to 30,000 clones, roughly four fifths seen once. Peripheral blood came from all dose cohorts at three timepoints. The J gene is TRBJ2-5, the V gene TRBV28; TRBD1 matches 9 bases. This clonotype was sampled from an adult with an advanced solid tumor such as melanoma, head and neck, liver or kidney cancer. Sequencing used CD4+ or CD8+ T cells sorted from blood, obtained in a trial of the OX40 agonist ivuxolimab. The CDR3 bases are TGTGCCAGCAGTTTACCCTGGACAGGGGAGGGAGAGACCCAGTACTTC. Translating it yields CASSLPWTGEGETQYF. Combining the CDR3 with reference TRBV28 and TRBJ2-5 gives the whole variable domain DVKVTQSSRYLVKRTGEKVFLECVQDMDHENMFWYRQDPGLGLRLIYFSYDVKMKEKGDIPEGYSVSREKKERFSLILESASTNQTSMYLCASSLPWTGEGETQYFGPGTRLLVL.